One TCR beta chain is described in this entry. This record belongs to a study of spatial heterogeneity in lung cancer. Using its own MiXCR run on the 5' RACE reads, TCRdb lists one record per CDR3 protein. The table lists around 120,000 distinct CDR3 sequences, about 12% of them singletons. Time point in this sample: blood at routine non-recurrence follow-up after resection. Without sorting, whole RNA was sequenced from tumor, nontumor lung or frozen PBMC. The CDR3 length is 13 residues. J was trimmed by 0 bases and V by 7 bases; bases with no gene match: 4. Germline assignment: CDR1 GTSNPN and CDR2 SVGIG (reference sequence).

The sample was PBMCs, taken at follow-up. J is TRBJ1-1 and V is TRBV30, with 8 bases fitting TRBD1. This clonotype was sampled from a male donor with early-stage non-small cell lung cancer. CDR3 DNA: TGTGCCTTTGACAGGGGAATGAACACTGAAGCTTTCTTT. As protein: CAFDRGMNTEAFF.